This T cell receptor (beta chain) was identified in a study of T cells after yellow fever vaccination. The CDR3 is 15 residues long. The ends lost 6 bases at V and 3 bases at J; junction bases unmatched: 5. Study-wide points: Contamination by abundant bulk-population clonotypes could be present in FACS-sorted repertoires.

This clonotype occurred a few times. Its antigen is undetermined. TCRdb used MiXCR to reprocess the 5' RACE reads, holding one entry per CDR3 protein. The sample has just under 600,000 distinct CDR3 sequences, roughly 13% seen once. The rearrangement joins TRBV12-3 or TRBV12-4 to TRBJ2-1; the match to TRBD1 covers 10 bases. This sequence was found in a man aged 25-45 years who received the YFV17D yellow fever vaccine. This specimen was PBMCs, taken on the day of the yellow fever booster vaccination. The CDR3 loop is CASRGDRGVYNEQFF. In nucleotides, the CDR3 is TGTGCCAGCAGGGGGGACAGGGGCGTCTACAATGAGCAGTTCTTC.